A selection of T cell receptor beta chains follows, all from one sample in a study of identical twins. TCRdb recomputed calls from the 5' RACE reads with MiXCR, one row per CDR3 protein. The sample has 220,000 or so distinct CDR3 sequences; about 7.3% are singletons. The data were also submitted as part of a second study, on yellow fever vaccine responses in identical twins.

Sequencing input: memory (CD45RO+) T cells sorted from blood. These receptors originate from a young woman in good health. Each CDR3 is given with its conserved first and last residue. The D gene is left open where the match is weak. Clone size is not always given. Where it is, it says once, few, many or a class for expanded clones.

CDR3aa: CASSLDLGQVGHEQYF
CDR3nt: TGTGCCAGCAGCTTAGATCTTGGACAGGTCGGTCACGAGCAGTACTTC
v_gene: TRBV11-2
j_gene: TRBJ2-7
abundance: few
d_gene: TRBD1

CDR3aa: CASRLVLGWNEQFF
CDR3nt: TGTGCAAGTCGCTTAGTTCTGGGATGGAATGAGCAGTTCTTC
v_gene: TRBV12-2
j_gene: TRBJ2-1
abundance: NA
d_gene: NA

CDR3aa: CASSAGTQLNEKLFF
CDR3nt: TGTGCCAGCAGCGCCGGGACACAACTTAATGAAAAACTGTTTTTT
v_gene: TRBV7-9
j_gene: TRBJ1-4
abundance: many
d_gene: NA

CDR3aa: CSARDVTGGMAGELFF
CDR3nt: TGCAGTGCTAGAGATGTAACCGGGGGGATGGCCGGGGAGCTGTTTTTT
v_gene: TRBV20-1
j_gene: TRBJ2-2
abundance: few
d_gene: TRBD2

CDR3aa: CSASIGTRSSYEQYF
CDR3nt: TGCAGTGCTAGTATAGGGACAAGGAGCTCCTACGAGCAGTACTTC
v_gene: TRBV20-1
j_gene: TRBJ2-7
abundance: many
d_gene: NA

CDR3aa: CASSQAPGGAGTDTQYF
CDR3nt: TGCGCCAGCAGCCAAGCCCCCGGGGGGGCAGGCACAGATACGCAGTATTTT
v_gene: TRBV4-1
j_gene: TRBJ2-3
abundance: few
d_gene: TRBD2

CDR3aa: CASSLGHPRDTGELFF
CDR3nt: TGCGCCAGCAGCCTAGGACACCCGAGGGACACCGGGGAGCTGTTTTTT
v_gene: TRBV5-1
j_gene: TRBJ2-2
abundance: many
d_gene: NA

CDR3aa: CSVRTDGETQYF
CDR3nt: TGCAGCGTTAGGACGGATGGGGAGACCCAGTACTTC
v_gene: TRBV29-1
j_gene: TRBJ2-5
abundance: many
d_gene: NA

CDR3aa: CASSQPRGVNTEAFF
CDR3nt: TGTGCCAGCAGCCAACCCCGGGGGGTGAACACTGAAGCTTTCTTT
v_gene: TRBV7-8
j_gene: TRBJ1-1
abundance: few
d_gene: NA

CDR3aa: CSARKGAYTDTQYF
CDR3nt: TGCAGTGCTAGAAAGGGGGCGTACACAGATACGCAGTATTTT
v_gene: TRBV20-1
j_gene: TRBJ2-3
abundance: NA
d_gene: TRBD1

CDR3aa: CASSKAGQAVPYEQYF
CDR3nt: TGTGCCAGCAGCAAAGCGGGGCAGGCGGTCCCCTACGAGCAGTACTTC
v_gene: TRBV21-1
j_gene: TRBJ2-7
abundance: few
d_gene: NA

CDR3aa: CASSLEGKNTEAFF
CDR3nt: TGCGCCAGCAGCTTGGAAGGGAAGAACACTGAAGCTTTCTTT
v_gene: TRBV5-1
j_gene: TRBJ1-1
abundance: few
d_gene: NA

CDR3aa: CASTNEQVRNTEAFF
CDR3nt: TGTGCCAGCACCAACGAACAAGTCAGGAACACTGAAGCTTTCTTT
v_gene: TRBV7-8
j_gene: TRBJ1-1
abundance: many
d_gene: NA

CDR3aa: CASSQDYYEQYF
CDR3nt: TGTGCCAGCAGCCAAGACTACTACGAGCAGTACTTC
v_gene: TRBV3-1
j_gene: TRBJ2-7
abundance: many
d_gene: NA

CDR3aa: CASRTSGYYEQYF
CDR3nt: TGTGCCAGCAGGACTAGCGGTTACTACGAGCAGTACTTC
v_gene: TRBV2
j_gene: TRBJ2-7
abundance: many
d_gene: TRBD2

CDR3aa: CASSKMGLAYEQYF
CDR3nt: TGTGCCAGCAGTAAGATGGGACTAGCCTACGAGCAGTACTTC
v_gene: TRBV25-1
j_gene: TRBJ2-7
abundance: few
d_gene: TRBD2

CDR3aa: CSARLGTGGSSGNTIYF
CDR3nt: TGCAGTGCTAGATTGGGGACAGGGGGGAGCTCTGGAAACACCATATATTTT
v_gene: TRBV20-1
j_gene: TRBJ1-3
abundance: NA
d_gene: TRBD1

CDR3aa: CATQPSAGEADTQYF
CDR3nt: TGTGCCACACAACCTTCGGCGGGGGAGGCGGATACGCAGTATTTT
v_gene: TRBV10-3
j_gene: TRBJ2-3
abundance: NA
d_gene: TRBD2

CDR3aa: CASSTPTFRSYNEQFF
CDR3nt: TGTGCCAGCAGCACCCCTACGTTCAGGTCTTACAATGAGCAGTTCTTC
v_gene: TRBV7-9
j_gene: TRBJ2-1
abundance: many
d_gene: NA

CDR3aa: CASSTIRGLYEQYF
CDR3nt: TGTGCCAGCAGCACGATCAGGGGGCTCTACGAGCAGTACTTC
v_gene: TRBV14
j_gene: TRBJ2-7
abundance: few
d_gene: TRBD1

CDR3aa: CASSHPGEGDTQYF
CDR3nt: TGTGCCAGCAGCCACCCGGGGGAAGGAGATACGCAGTATTTT
v_gene: TRBV3-1
j_gene: TRBJ2-3
abundance: few
d_gene: NA

CDR3aa: CSVTGGPQTQYF
CDR3nt: TGCAGCGTGACAGGGGGACCTCAGACCCAGTACTTC
v_gene: TRBV29-1
j_gene: TRBJ2-5
abundance: many
d_gene: TRBD1

CDR3aa: CASSDGPGLGQETQYF
CDR3nt: TGCGCCAGCAGTGATGGTCCGGGGTTGGGCCAAGAGACCCAGTACTTC
v_gene: TRBV10-2
j_gene: TRBJ2-5
abundance: few
d_gene: NA

CDR3aa: CASQRQGNTGELFF
CDR3nt: TGTGCCAGCCAAAGACAGGGGAACACCGGGGAGCTGTTTTTT
v_gene: TRBV6-1
j_gene: TRBJ2-2
abundance: NA
d_gene: TRBD1

CDR3aa: CASSVGGDRRYNEQFF
CDR3nt: TGTGCCAGCAGCGTAGGAGGGGACAGGCGTTACAATGAGCAGTTCTTC
v_gene: TRBV7-8
j_gene: TRBJ2-1
abundance: NA
d_gene: TRBD1

CDR3aa: CASSLATVSGTEAFF
CDR3nt: TGTGCCAGCAGCTTAGCGACCGTATCCGGGACTGAAGCTTTCTTT
v_gene: TRBV7-9
j_gene: TRBJ1-1
abundance: NA
d_gene: NA

CDR3aa: CASSRRLEQETQYF
CDR3nt: TGTGCCAGCAGTCGTCGACTTGAACAAGAGACCCAGTACTTC
v_gene: TRBV27
j_gene: TRBJ2-5
abundance: few
d_gene: NA

CDR3aa: CASSLALGPYQETQYF
CDR3nt: TGTGCCAGCAGTTTAGCCCTCGGACCGTACCAAGAGACCCAGTACTTC
v_gene: TRBV28
j_gene: TRBJ2-5
abundance: few
d_gene: NA

CDR3aa: CASRHSGSAGELFF
CDR3nt: TGTGCCAGCAGACATAGCGGGAGTGCCGGGGAGCTGTTTTTT
v_gene: TRBV7-3
j_gene: TRBJ2-2
abundance: NA
d_gene: TRBD2

CDR3aa: CATSRAWGTSGRGETQYF
CDR3nt: TGTGCCACCAGCAGAGCCTGGGGGACTAGCGGGAGAGGGGAGACCCAGTACTTC
v_gene: TRBV15
j_gene: TRBJ2-5
abundance: few
d_gene: TRBD2

CDR3aa: CSARDGLGGRETQYF
CDR3nt: TGCAGTGCTAGAGATGGATTAGGAGGGAGAGAGACCCAGTACTTC
v_gene: TRBV20-1
j_gene: TRBJ2-5
abundance: many
d_gene: NA

CDR3aa: CASSKAAGDQETQYF
CDR3nt: TGTGCCAGCAGCAAAGCGGCCGGGGATCAAGAGACCCAGTACTTC
v_gene: TRBV21-1
j_gene: TRBJ2-5
abundance: few
d_gene: NA

CDR3aa: CASSLPPRQGGLAFF
CDR3nt: TGTGCCAGCAGCTTACCGCCTCGACAGGGGGGCCTGGCTTTCTTT
v_gene: TRBV7-6
j_gene: TRBJ1-1
abundance: many
d_gene: TRBD1

CDR3aa: CASSPGGKSTDTQYF
CDR3nt: TGTGCCAGCAGCCCAGGGGGAAAGAGCACAGATACGCAGTATTTT
v_gene: TRBV11-2
j_gene: TRBJ2-3
abundance: once
d_gene: TRBD1

CDR3aa: CSAPGQGPNEQFF
CDR3nt: TGCAGTGCCCCAGGACAGGGACCCAATGAGCAGTTCTTC
v_gene: TRBV20-1
j_gene: TRBJ2-1
abundance: NA
d_gene: TRBD1

CDR3aa: CSARASGGHNIHEQFF
CDR3nt: TGCAGTGCTAGGGCTAGCGGGGGCCATAACATACATGAGCAGTTCTTC
v_gene: TRBV20-1
j_gene: TRBJ2-1
abundance: few
d_gene: TRBD2

CDR3aa: CAIKKAGTDTGELFF
CDR3nt: TGTGCCATCAAAAAAGCCGGGACAGACACCGGGGAGCTGTTTTTT
v_gene: TRBV10-3
j_gene: TRBJ2-2
abundance: NA
d_gene: TRBD1

CDR3aa: CASSLNDRPTEAFF
CDR3nt: TGTGCCAGCAGCTTAAACGACAGGCCCACTGAAGCTTTCTTT
v_gene: TRBV7-9
j_gene: TRBJ1-1
abundance: NA
d_gene: NA

CDR3aa: CASSKPGKSYNEQFF
CDR3nt: TGTGCCAGCAGCAAACCAGGGAAATCCTACAATGAGCAGTTCTTC
v_gene: TRBV7-3
j_gene: TRBJ2-1
abundance: many
d_gene: NA

CDR3aa: CASSLIGIGTGELFF
CDR3nt: TGCGCCAGCAGCTTGATAGGGATTGGCACCGGGGAGCTGTTTTTT
v_gene: TRBV5-1
j_gene: TRBJ2-2
abundance: few
d_gene: NA

CDR3aa: CATASGLGSEKLFF
CDR3nt: TGTGCCACAGCTTCCGGGTTAGGGAGTGAAAAACTGTTTTTT
v_gene: TRBV2
j_gene: TRBJ1-4
abundance: NA
d_gene: NA

CDR3aa: CASSASTDTQYF
CDR3nt: TGTGCCAGCAGCGCCAGCACAGATACGCAGTATTTT
v_gene: TRBV7-6
j_gene: TRBJ2-3
abundance: many
d_gene: NA

CDR3aa: CASSPGQGNSFRAQYF
CDR3nt: TGTGCCAGCAGCCCGGGACAGGGCAATTCTTTCCGGGCGCAGTATTTT
v_gene: TRBV2
j_gene: TRBJ2-3
abundance: NA
d_gene: TRBD1

CDR3aa: CASRIDSSGNTIYF
CDR3nt: TGTGCCAGCAGAATAGACTCCTCTGGAAACACCATATATTTT
v_gene: TRBV4-2
j_gene: TRBJ1-3
abundance: few
d_gene: NA

CDR3aa: CASSPGWGGSNQPQHF
CDR3nt: TGTGCCAGCAGTCCCGGCTGGGGTGGAAGCAATCAGCCCCAGCATTTT
v_gene: TRBV6-2/TRBV6-3
j_gene: TRBJ1-5
abundance: many
d_gene: NA

CDR3aa: CASSLSRGQTQYF
CDR3nt: TGCGCCAGCAGCTTGAGCAGGGGGCAGACCCAGTACTTC
v_gene: TRBV5-1
j_gene: TRBJ2-5
abundance: NA
d_gene: TRBD1

CDR3aa: CAIRGSGGADFAGELFF
CDR3nt: TGTGCCATCAGAGGTAGCGGGGGGGCCGATTTCGCCGGGGAGCTGTTTTTT
v_gene: TRBV10-3
j_gene: TRBJ2-2
abundance: few
d_gene: TRBD2

CDR3aa: CASSLLLAGGNTGELFF
CDR3nt: TGTGCCAGCAGCTTGTTACTAGCGGGCGGAAACACCGGGGAGCTGTTTTTT
v_gene: TRBV5-4
j_gene: TRBJ2-2
abundance: few
d_gene: TRBD2

CDR3aa: CASSLSDLGTGELFF
CDR3nt: TGTGCCAGCAGTTTATCCGATTTGGGTACCGGGGAGCTGTTTTTT
v_gene: TRBV27
j_gene: TRBJ2-2
abundance: NA
d_gene: NA

CDR3aa: CASSLGRLMNTEAFF
CDR3nt: TGCGCCAGCAGCTTGGGACGGCTAATGAACACTGAAGCTTTCTTT
v_gene: TRBV5-1
j_gene: TRBJ1-1
abundance: many
d_gene: NA

CDR3aa: CAISELREGPYEQYF
CDR3nt: TGTGCCATCAGTGAGCTCCGGGAGGGCCCCTACGAGCAGTACTTC
v_gene: TRBV10-3
j_gene: TRBJ2-7
abundance: few
d_gene: TRBD2

CDR3aa: CASSVAGRASNEQFF
CDR3nt: TGTGCCAGCAGTGTTGCCGGGAGGGCGAGTAATGAGCAGTTCTTC
v_gene: TRBV2
j_gene: TRBJ2-1
abundance: many
d_gene: TRBD2

CDR3aa: CASSPTNSPLHF
CDR3nt: TGTGCCAGCAGCCCCACTAATTCACCCCTCCACTTT
v_gene: TRBV12-3/TRBV12-4
j_gene: TRBJ1-6
abundance: many
d_gene: NA